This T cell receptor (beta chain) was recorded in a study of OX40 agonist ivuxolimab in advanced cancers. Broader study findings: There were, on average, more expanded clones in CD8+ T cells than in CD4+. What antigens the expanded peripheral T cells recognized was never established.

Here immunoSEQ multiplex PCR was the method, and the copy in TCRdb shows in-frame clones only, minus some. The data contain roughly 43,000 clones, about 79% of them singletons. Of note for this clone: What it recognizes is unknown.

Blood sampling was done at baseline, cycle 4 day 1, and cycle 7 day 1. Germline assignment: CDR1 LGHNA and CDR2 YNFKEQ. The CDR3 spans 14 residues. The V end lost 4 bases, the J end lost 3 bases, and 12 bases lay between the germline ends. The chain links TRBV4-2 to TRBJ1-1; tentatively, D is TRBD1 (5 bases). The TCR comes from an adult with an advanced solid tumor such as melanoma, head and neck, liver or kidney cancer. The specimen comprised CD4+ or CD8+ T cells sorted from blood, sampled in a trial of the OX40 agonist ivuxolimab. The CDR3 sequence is CASSPDGGYTEAFF. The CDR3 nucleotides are TGTGCCAGCAGCCCCGACGGGGGGTACACTGAAGCTTTCTTT.